The rows below give T cell receptor beta chains drawn from one sample of a study of cytomegalovirus exposure and HLA in healthy donors. TCRdb's copy holds only in-frame clones and misses some; the assay was immunoSEQ multiplex PCR. This table has some 180,000 clones, around 90% appearing once. The sample consisted of PBMCs. All receptors derive from a boy aged 2 to 10 in good health and CMV-seronegative. The conserved cysteine and the conserved F or W are not part of the CDR3 here. The order of the fields is CDR3 length, clone size, D gene, V gene, CDR3 protein. D genes are given only for firm matches. Some rows mark clone size as missing; the rest say once, few, many or name a class of expanded clone.

>13|few|NA|TRBV27
ATISRAQANQPQH
>10|NA|NA|TRBV6-5
ATRSPAYEQY
>13|many|NA|TRBV5-1
ASSLGGSGANVLT
>15|NA|NA|TRBV5-4
ASSLGGDNARSYGYT
>13|NA|NA|TRBV30
AWSVGWGQSIGYT
>15|few|TRBD2|TRBV10-3
AISDPPGLAVYNEQF
>12|NA|NA|TRBV5-6
ASSADFSFDEQY
>12|NA|TRBD1|TRBV6-5
ASTGTGTRYEQY
>9|NA|NA|TRBV6-5
ASRGPRGAF
>10|NA|NA|TRBV7-9
ASSPMAGELF
>11|NA|NA|TRBV7-2
ASGGRSGNTIY
>11|NA|TRBD1|TRBV29-1
SAGTGLNTEAF
>11|NA|NA|TRBV2
ASIRETNEKLF
>13|NA|NA|TRBV28
ASSPGAGVNTEAF
>9|NA|NA|TRBV6-5
ASRVLGVFT
>12|once|NA|TRBV6-5
ASSYLDRAGEQY
>12|NA|TRBD1|TRBV5-4
ASSAQGSADTQY
>11|NA|TRBD1|TRBV5-1
ASSFNRGREQY
>12|few|NA|TRBV6-5
ASSPYAGGTEAF
>10|NA|NA|TRBV6-1
ASSPRPGTIY
>14|NA|NA|TRBV11-2
ASSSRGRSSYNEQF
>12|NA|NA|TRBV5-6
ASSRVARDSTQY
>13|NA|NA|TRBV5-5
ASSWDTASGNTIY
>14|NA|NA|TRBV7-2
ASSLGGQRRAYGYT
>13|NA|NA|TRBV7-2
ASSPQAATQETQY
>11|NA|NA|TRBV21-1
ASSREDNSPLH
>14|once|TRBD2|TRBV5-8
ASSAGLAGDGETQY
>12|NA|TRBD1|TRBV7-9
ASSHRDRASEQY
>13|NA|NA|TRBV27
ASSSSLYSNQPQH
>13|NA|NA|TRBV4-1
ASSQEPGDPGELF
>12|NA|TRBD2|TRBV5-1
ASSPRGESGELF
>15|NA|NA|TRBV9
ASSVAHSSGYTGELF
>12|once|TRBD1|TRBV14
ASSHPTPPGQLH
>11|NA|NA|TRBV2
ASRGSTLETQY
>11|NA|NA|TRBV9
ASSVDSKETQY
>11|NA|NA|TRBV6-6
ASSGLGSGELF
>12|NA|NA|TRBV5-1
ASSLGVPDQPQH
>12|NA|TRBD1|TRBV5-1
ASSSGQARGEQY
>14|NA|NA|TRBV9
ASSAVNSRINSPLH
>11|NA|TRBD1|TRBV10-3
ALRQGDDTEAF
>12|NA|NA|TRBV14
ASSQVPSTDTQY